The 10 T cell receptor beta chains below were found in one sample sequenced in a study of blood T cell repertoires in COVID-19. Sequencing used immunoSEQ multiplex PCR; TCRdb keeps in-frame clones, though not all of them. The sample carries 40,000 to 60,000 clones, roughly 89% recorded once. The specimen sequenced was peripheral blood. Receptor source: a man aged 50-59 years with acute or convalescent COVID-19.

The V call is TRBV4-2, the J call TRBJ1-2, with D unclear. This CDR3 has 16 residues. Germline CDR1 reads LGHNA; CDR2 reads YNFKEQ. V gave up 5 bases and J gave up 0 bases, with 16 bases separating them. DNA for the CDR3: TGTGCCAGCAGCGTAAGACACAGCTCAGCTAACTATGGCTACACCTTC. Its protein product is CASSVRHSSANYGYTF.

The table lists this clone with a count of one. The chain couples TRBV5-6 to TRBJ2-7; D is undetermined. The CDR3 is 16 amino acids. Germline CDR1 reads SGHDT; CDR2 reads YYEEEE. V lost 0 bases to trimming and J lost 0 bases, with 13 bases between them. The CDR3 bases are TGTGCCAGCAGCTTGGGGGCAGGCTTCTACTCCTACGAGCAGTACTTC. Translating it yields CASSLGAGFYSYEQYF.

This clone showed up just once. The chain couples TRBV5-5 to TRBJ1-4; 9 bases agree with TRBD1. Germline CDR1 SGHKS, CDR2 YYEKEE (reference sequence). The V gene end was trimmed by 4 bases and the J gene end by 2 bases; junction bases not matched to a gene: 9. The CDR3 has 17 residues. CDR3 loop: CASSQGQGSLTNEKLFF. The CDR3 nucleotides are TGTGCCAGCAGCCAGGGACAGGGAAGCCTCACTAATGAAAAACTGTTTTTT.

The chain has TRBV5-1 and TRBJ2-7; 10 bases map to TRBD2. This CDR3 comprises 13 residues. With V trimmed by 4 bases and J by 3 bases, 1 base remained unmatched. Germline V lookup: CDR1 SGHRS, CDR2 YFSETQ. The CDR3 coding sequence is TGCGCCAGCAGCCCTAGCGGGGGCTACGAGCAGTACTTC. Its translation: CASSPSGGYEQYF. The full variable domain, completed using reference TRBV5-1 and TRBJ2-7, is KAGVTQTPRYLIKTRGQQVTLSCSPISGHRSVSWYQQTPGQGLQFLFEYFSETQRNKGNFPGRFSGRQFSNSRSEMNVSTLELGDSALYLCASSPSGGYEQYFGPGTRLTVT.

V usage is TRBV19 and J usage is TRBJ1-4; 8 nucleotides agree with TRBD1. V dropped 6 bases and J dropped 12; count of bases not matched to a gene: 15. This CDR3 has 15 residues. From germline, CDR1 is LNHDA and CDR2 SQIVND (reference sequence). The CDR3: CASSTGTGDGGELFF. The DNA for the CDR3 is TGTGCCAGTAGCACCGGGACAGGAGACGGCGGCGAACTGTTTTTT. Combining the CDR3 with reference TRBV19 and TRBJ1-4 gives the whole variable domain DGGITQSPKYLFRKEGQNVTLSCEQNLNHDAMYWYRQDPGQGLRLIYYSQIVNDFQKGDIAEGYSVSREKKESFPLTVTSAQKNPTAFYLCASSTGTGDGGELFFGSGTQLSVL.

The chain recombines TRBV7-8 with TRBJ1-5, with D unresolved. The V end lost 5 bases, the J end lost 5 bases, and 16 bases lay between the germline ends. Germline V lookup: CDR1 SGHVS, CDR2 FQNEAQ. This CDR3 contains 15 residues. The CDR3 here is CASSREGARDQPQHF. The CDR3 DNA reads as TGTGCCAGCAGCCGAGAGGGCGCGCGGGATCAGCCCCAGCATTTT. Combining the CDR3 with reference TRBV7-8 and TRBJ1-5 gives the whole variable domain GAGVSQSPRYKVAKRGQDVALRCDPISGHVSLFWYQQALGQGPEFLTYFQNEAQLDKSGLPSDRFFAERPEGSVSTLKIQRTQQEDSAVYLCASSREGARDQPQHFGDGTRLSIL.

This chain uses TRBV6-4 with TRBJ2-7, with TRBD2 matching over 11 bases. The CDR3 has 16 amino acids. Trimming at V came to 9 bases and at J to 0 bases, leaving 10 bases not matched to a gene. CDR1 and CDR2 (germline): MRHNA, SNTAGT. The CDR3 DNA follows: TGTGCCAGTGGAAGGACTAGCGGGCCTCTCTCCTACGAGCAGTACTTC. Protein sequence: CASGRTSGPLSYEQYF.

The J gene is TRBJ2-7, the V gene TRBV30; 9 bases are a match to TRBD1. CDR1 is GTSNPN, CDR2 SVGIG, per germline (reference sequence). V was clipped by 2 bases and J by 3 bases; unmatched bases: 2. This CDR3 contains 13 residues. CDR3 residues: CAWSPGQGYEQYF. CDR3 DNA sequence: TGTGCCTGGAGTCCGGGACAGGGCTACGAGCAGTACTTC.

The V call is TRBV6-5, the J call TRBJ2-7, with 11 bases lining up with TRBD2. V lost 7 bases and J lost 3; bases outside the gene matches: 8. CDR3 length: 15 amino acids. Per the germline V gene, CDR1 is MNHEY and CDR2 is SVGAGI. This CDR3 reads CASIALSGRVYEQYF. CDR3 nucleotide sequence: TGTGCCAGCATCGCACTTAGCGGGAGGGTCTACGAGCAGTACTTC.

The gene calls are TRBV9 and TRBJ1-1; maybe TRBD1 (6 bases). The germline V gene has CDR1 SGDLS and CDR2 YYNGEE. The CDR3 is 14 residues long. V lost 5 bases to trimming and J lost 1 base, with 12 bases between them. As DNA, the CDR3 is TGTGCCAGCAGGTCAGGGGCCCAGAACACTGAAGCTTTCTTT. Encoded protein: CASRSGAQNTEAFF.